The 14 T cell receptor beta chains listed next were all sequenced from one sample in a study of T cells expressing NK-cell markers. TCRdb reanalyzed the 5' RACE reads, giving one entry per CDR3 protein sequence and no DNA. The data show roughly 180,000 distinct CDR3 sequences, and the top ten clones hold about 18%. The sequenced sample was blood T cells: a sorted CD56 or NKG2C T cell subset, CD4+ or CD8+ T cells, or bulk PBMC T cells (not recorded which). The receptors shown here come from a woman aged 18-70 years in good health.

The V gene is TRBV20-1, the J gene TRBJ2-7; TCRdb's assignment of TRBD1 cannot be checked, as there is no DNA. The CDR3 is made up of 14 amino acids. CDR1 is DFQATT, CDR2 SNEGSKA, per germline (reference sequence). The CDR3 region is CSAGPGQGRYEQYF.

V is TRBV5-1 and J is TRBJ2-3; the TCRdb D gene call, TRBD2, has no DNA to confirm it. The CDR3 length is 15 residues. Per germline, CDR1 SGHRS and CDR2 YFSETQ. Here the CDR3 reads CASSSGLAAPDTQYF.

The chain combines TRBV14 with TRBJ1-2. The CDR3 runs to 11 residues. Per germline, CDR1 SGHDN and CDR2 FVKESK. The CDR3 is CASSQVDGYTF.

This chain joins TRBV7-2 and TRBJ2-5. Looked up from germline, CDR1 is SGHTA and CDR2 is FQGNSA. CDR3 length: 11 residues. The chain's CDR3 is CASSSTETQYF.

This chain links TRBV5-1 with TRBJ2-1; lacking DNA, the TRBD2 call made by TCRdb goes unchecked. This CDR3 contains 14 residues. Germline loops: CDR1 SGHRS, CDR2 YFSETQ. The CDR3 sequence is CASSPTAGVNEQFF.

The chain recombines TRBV18 with TRBJ2-7; TCRdb's D call, TRBD1, is unchecked because there is no DNA. Germline V gene lookup returns CDR1 KGHSH and CDR2 LQKENI. The CDR3 runs 13 residues. The CDR3 here is CASSPTGLGEQYF.

V and J are TRBV28 and TRBJ2-5; without DNA, the TCRdb call of TRBD1 cannot be checked. The germline gives CDR1 MDHEN, CDR2 SYDVKM. The CDR3 covers 15 residues. The CDR3 reads CASSFSGTGEQTQYF.

This chain uses TRBV19 with TRBJ2-1; TCRdb picks TRBD2, but there is no DNA to check that call. CDR1 and CDR2 from the germline V gene are LNHDA and SQIVND (reference sequence). The CDR3 runs to 17 residues. CDR3 sequence: CASSIGLAFSSYNEQFF.

The chain uses TRBV20-1 and TRBJ2-7; the TCRdb call, TRBD1, lacks DNA for checking. In germline, CDR1 is DFQATT, CDR2 SNEGSKA (reference sequence). The CDR3 sequence is 13 residues long. The CDR3 loop reads CSARLSGGVEQYF.

This sequence joins TRBV2 and TRBJ1-1; the D call of TRBD1 rests on TCRdb alone, since no DNA is present to check it. There are 14 residues in the CDR3. Germline CDR1 is SNHLY and CDR2 is FYNNEI. The CDR3 protein is CASSGGTGKTEAFF.

The chain uses TRBV5-1 and TRBJ2-3; TCRdb's D call, TRBD1, is unchecked because there is no DNA. CDR1 SGHRS and CDR2 YFSETQ come from the germline V gene. The CDR3 sequence is 13 residues long. The CDR3 protein is CASMGQGPDTQYF.

The chain combines TRBV20-1 with TRBJ2-7; TCRdb indicates TRBD1, and absent DNA this call remains unverified. This CDR3 contains 16 residues. CDR1 is DFQATT and CDR2 is SNEGSKA in the germline V gene (reference sequence). The CDR3 here is CSARDGGPVSSTKQYF.

This sequence joins TRBV2 and TRBJ2-7; TCRdb outputs TRBD1, but without DNA this stays unchecked. This CDR3 has 12 residues. CDR1 SNHLY and CDR2 FYNNEI come from the germline V gene. The CDR3 protein is CAFRTDGYEQYF.

CDR3 loop: CASSSQLGASNQQFF. The rearrangement links TRBV5-1 to TRBJ2-1; TCRdb lists TRBD1, though no DNA is available to test this call. The germline gives CDR1 SGHRS, CDR2 YFSETQ. The CDR3 has 15 amino acids.